This entry concerns a single T cell receptor (beta chain). The specificity of this receptor is unknown. There are no base qualities to consult, and no much larger clone falls within one base. V was cut back by 3 bases and J by 4 bases, leaving a gap of 15 bases between them. The CDR3 runs 16 amino acids, cysteine and phenylalanine included. Only the CDR3 portion is preserved as DNA: 48 bases, with reading frame beginning at the first base. The data derive from a study of regulatory T cells in long-lasting Graves disease (dated by TCRdb to the early 2020s). About the full investigation: Newly diagnosed Graves' disease patients had taken antithyroid drugs for less than 3 months. This study used TCR sequencing and RNA sequencing of peripheral blood to compare persistent Graves' disease patients against newly diagnosed Graves' disease patients. A total of around 35 samples underwent TCR sequencing, from around 13 patients with persistent Graves' disease and 20 or so patients with newly diagnosed Graves' disease. The study was conducted in China and was registered as a clinical trial. What the work shows at the level of the full study, not this receptor alone: The authors acknowledged the small sample size as a limitation that may reduce accuracy. Persistent patients shared more public clonotypes among themselves (more than 2,500) than newly diagnosed patients did (about 1,000). Only peripheral blood was studied, because thyroid tissue, the primary lesion, was inaccessible. Compared with newly diagnosed patients, persistent Graves' disease patients had lower TCR Shannon entropy and fewer highly expanded clones, which suggests clonal expansion. Sequencing and analysis were restricted to the TCR beta chain. Persistent disease showed preferential use of TRBV28, TRBJ1-2 and TRBJ2-5, whereas newly diagnosed disease favored TRBV20-1 and TRBJ2-1.

The library was prepared using multiplex PCR. Sequencing used an Illumina HiSeq 4000. CDR3 regions were amplified by Arm-PCR with iRepertoire HTBI primers to construct TCR beta libraries. Gel purification was performed on PCR products prior to sequencing. Under the source paper's analysis protocol: A total of 62 TRBV and 14 TRBJ segments were identified across samples and were used for gene usage analysis of CDR3 amino acid clonotypes. COPE and FqMerger were used to merge filtered high-quality paired reads into contigs. BLAST was used to align contigs to the IMGT TRBV, TRBD and TRBJ reference genes, and CDR3 was defined following IMGT. Any clonotype with a frequency above 0.1% was classified as a highly expanded clone. Shannon entropy served as the measure of repertoire diversity, while the Gini coefficient captured V-J evenness. A clonotype was considered public if more than one individual shared it. Using fastp at Q25 and MiXCR, TCRdb reprocessed the public reads and kept productive beta chains. Under each unique CDR3 protein, matching rows form one entry showing the most common genes and DNA. The V and J calls follow TCRdb's processing rather than the paper's. Here the sample has about 400,000 distinct CDR3 sequences; 15% to 20% occur a single time. Around 21% of the sample is in the top ten clones.

This specimen's time point label, interpreted: newly diagnosed GD, antithyroid drugs for less than 3 months. RNA was extracted from PBMCs in TRIzol for both TCR sequencing and RNA sequencing. The diagnosis of Graves' disease was made according to American Thyroid Association guidelines. The patients came from an endocrinology department in Xi'an, China. Each patient gave approximately 9.7 milliliters of peripheral blood, collected in an EDTA anticoagulant tube. Ficoll Paque Plus density gradient separation was used to isolate PBMCs, and no further T cell sorting was performed. An Agilent 2100 Bioanalyzer and agarose gel were used to check RNA quality, while a NanoDrop 2000 measured RNA concentration. The same sample was also studied in work on T cells in Graves' hyperthyroidism and ophthalmopathy. Drawing on the second study: A patient counted as having stable Graves' hyperthyroidism if no progression to ophthalmopathy occurred over 18 months of follow-up. Hyperthyroidism patients were newly diagnosed, with disease duration under 2 months, and aged 18 to 65 years. The study excluded patients with uncontrolled infections, other autoimmune diseases, pregnancy or lactation. Diagnoses were based on clinical symptoms, serum thyroxine and TRAb, thyroid ultrasound and orbital computed tomography. The TCR CDR3 was subjected to a first round of RT-PCR using the HTBI primer set and the Qiagen OneStep RT-PCR kit. Most expanded thyroid clonotypes (frequency above 0.001) were also detected in blood, a finding suggesting that blood repertoires may reflect thyroid immune responses. In cross-validation, a model built on a 13 V-J signature told ophthalmopathy apart from stable hyperthyroidism with approximately 91% sensitivity and about 81% specificity, and in testing the same model reached 80%/75%. In validation, the model predicted progression to ophthalmopathy with around 71% sensitivity and less than 75% specificity, a median of about 6 months before onset. A discovery cohort of about a hundred patients, approximately 44 with Graves' ophthalmopathy and more than 55 with stable Graves' hyperthyroidism, was used to find distinguishing TCR V-J signatures. An independent validation cohort of under 20 hyperthyroidism patients and roughly 16 patients who later progressed to ophthalmopathy tested prospective prediction of ophthalmopathy. For training and testing, the 100 or so patients in the discovery cohort were randomly divided in a 7:3 ratio. In more than 5 Graves' hyperthyroidism patients, the study also compared T-cell repertoires from thyroid tissue with T-cell repertoires from blood. After sampling, hyperthyroidism patients received methimazole starting at 30 mg daily, and ophthalmopathy patients received high-dose intravenous methylprednisolone. A second multiplex PCR round built the libraries, followed by size selection and purification. The libraries were sequenced on an Illumina HiSeq2000 using paired-end 100 bp reads. SOAPnuke was used to process the raw data, removing reads that contained adapters or uncalled bases, had a mean Phred below 15, or lacked an exact match to the constant primer or identifier. High-quality paired reads were merged with COPE v1.2.5, and unique nucleotide sequences were defined as clonotypes. MiTCR v1.1 was used to align clonotypes to the IMGT TRBV, TRBD and TRBJ reference segments. Analysis was restricted to V-J combinations with a frequency above 0.0001, which covered roughly 99% of repertoires. A TCS score was defined as the ratio of F50 (clonal expansion) to E x V (chaos), with BLOSUM62-based TCRdist applied between CDR3 peptides within each V-J. Welch's t-statistics and random forest reduced fewer than 600 V-J features to 13, which were used in a naive Bayes classifier (R e1071). No statistical method was used to fix the sample size in advance, and group allocation was not hidden from the investigators. The paper reports TCR Vbeta CDR3 sequencing of roughly 140 peripheral blood samples: around 41 ophthalmopathy, fewer than 80 hyperthyroidism and approximately 17 progressor patients.

The sequence was collected from a woman younger than 30 with Graves disease. Donor details come from another sample of the same person, matched by shared clones. The specimen was peripheral blood mononuclear cells (PBMCs), collected at new diagnosis, from a patient treated with antithyroid drugs. The rearranged chain carries TRBV12-3 or TRBV12-4 and TRBJ2-2; the D element might be TRBD1 or TRBD2, as each aligns at 5 bases. The base sequence is TGTGCCAGCAGTTTTAGTTCGGGGACGTTCACCGGGGAGCTGTTTTTT. This sequence encodes CASSFSSGTFTGELFF.